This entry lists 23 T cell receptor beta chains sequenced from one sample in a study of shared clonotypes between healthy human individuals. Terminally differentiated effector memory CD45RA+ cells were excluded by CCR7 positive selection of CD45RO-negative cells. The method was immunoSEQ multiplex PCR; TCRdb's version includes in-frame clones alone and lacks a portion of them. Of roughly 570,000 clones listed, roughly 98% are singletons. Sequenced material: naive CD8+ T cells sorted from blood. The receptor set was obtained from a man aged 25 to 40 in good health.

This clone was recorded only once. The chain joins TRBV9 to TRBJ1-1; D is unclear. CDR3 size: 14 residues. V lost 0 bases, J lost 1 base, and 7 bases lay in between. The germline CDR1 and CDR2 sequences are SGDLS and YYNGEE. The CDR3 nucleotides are TGTGCCAGCAGCGTAGCGGGCCAGAACACTGAAGCTTTCTTT. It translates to CASSVAGQNTEAFF. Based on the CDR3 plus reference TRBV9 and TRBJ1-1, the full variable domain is DSGVTQTPKHLITATGQRVTLRCSPRSGDLSVYWYQQSLDQGLQFLIQYYNGEERAKGNILERFSAQQFPDLHSELNLSSLELGDSALYFCASSVAGQNTEAFFGQGTRLTVV.

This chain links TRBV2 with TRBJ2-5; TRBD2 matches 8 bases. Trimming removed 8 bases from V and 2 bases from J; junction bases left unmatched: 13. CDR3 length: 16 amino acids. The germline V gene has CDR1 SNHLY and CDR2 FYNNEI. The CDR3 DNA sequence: TGTGCCAGCTTATTGTCAGGGGTAGCGGGGCAAGAGACCCAGTACTTC. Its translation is CASLLSGVAGQETQYF.

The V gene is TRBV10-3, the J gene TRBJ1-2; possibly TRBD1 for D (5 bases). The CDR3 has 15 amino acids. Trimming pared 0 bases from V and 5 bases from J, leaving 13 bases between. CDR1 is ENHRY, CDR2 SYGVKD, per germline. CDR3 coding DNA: TGTGCCATCAGTGAGTCGACTCGGACAACTTATGGCTACACCTTC. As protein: CAISESTRTTYGYTF.

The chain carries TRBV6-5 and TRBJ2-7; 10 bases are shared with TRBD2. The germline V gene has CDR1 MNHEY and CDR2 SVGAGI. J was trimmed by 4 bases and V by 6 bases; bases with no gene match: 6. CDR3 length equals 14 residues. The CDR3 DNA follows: TGTGCCAGCAGGGGGATAGCGGGAGGATACGAGCAGTACTTC. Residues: CASRGIAGGYEQYF.

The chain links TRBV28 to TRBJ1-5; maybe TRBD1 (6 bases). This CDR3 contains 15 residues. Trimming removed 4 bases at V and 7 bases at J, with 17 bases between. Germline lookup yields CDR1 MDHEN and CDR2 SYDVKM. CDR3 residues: CASSSAGEGMQPQHF. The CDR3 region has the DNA TGTGCCAGCAGTTCGGCAGGGGAGGGGATGCAGCCCCAGCATTTT.

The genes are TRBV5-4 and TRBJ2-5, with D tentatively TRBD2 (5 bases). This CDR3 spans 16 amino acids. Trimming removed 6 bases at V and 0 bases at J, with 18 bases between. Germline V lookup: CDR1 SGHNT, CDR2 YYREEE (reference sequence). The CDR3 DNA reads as TGTGCCAGCACCTCAAACCGGGGAGACGACCAAGAGACCCAGTACTTC. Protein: CASTSNRGDDQETQYF.

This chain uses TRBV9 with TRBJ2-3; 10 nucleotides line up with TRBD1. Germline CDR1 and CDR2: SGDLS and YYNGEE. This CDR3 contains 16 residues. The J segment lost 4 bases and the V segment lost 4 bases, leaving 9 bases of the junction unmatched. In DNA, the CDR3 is TGTGCCAGCAGCCCACGGACAGGGGGTATCGCAGATACGCAGTATTTT. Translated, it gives CASSPRTGGIADTQYF.

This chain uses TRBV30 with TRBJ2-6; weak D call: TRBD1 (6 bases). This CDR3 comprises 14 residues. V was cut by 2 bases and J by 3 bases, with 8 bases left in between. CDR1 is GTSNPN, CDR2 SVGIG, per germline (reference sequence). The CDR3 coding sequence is TGTGCCTGGAGTCAGGGGCGTGGGGCCAACGTCCTGACTTTC. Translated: CAWSQGRGANVLTF.

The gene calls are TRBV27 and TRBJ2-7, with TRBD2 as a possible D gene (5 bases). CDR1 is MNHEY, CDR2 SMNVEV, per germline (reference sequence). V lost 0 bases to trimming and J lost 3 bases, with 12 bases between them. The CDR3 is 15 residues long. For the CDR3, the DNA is TGTGCCAGCAGTTTATCAGGAGGAGGTAACTACGAGCAGTACTTC. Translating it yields CASSLSGGGNYEQYF.

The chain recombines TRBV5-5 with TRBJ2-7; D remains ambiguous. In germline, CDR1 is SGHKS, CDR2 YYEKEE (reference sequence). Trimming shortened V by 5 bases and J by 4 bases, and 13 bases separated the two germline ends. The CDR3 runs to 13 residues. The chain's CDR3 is CASSVFLGYEQYF. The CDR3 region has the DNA TGTGCCAGCAGTGTTTTCCTGGGTTACGAGCAGTACTTC. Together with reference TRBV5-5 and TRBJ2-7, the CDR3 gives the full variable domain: DAGVTQSPTHLIKTRGQQVTLRCSPISGHKSVSWYQQVLGQGPQFIFQYYEKEERGRGNFPDRFSARQFPNYSSELNVNALLLGDSALYLCASSVFLGYEQYFGPGTRLTVT.

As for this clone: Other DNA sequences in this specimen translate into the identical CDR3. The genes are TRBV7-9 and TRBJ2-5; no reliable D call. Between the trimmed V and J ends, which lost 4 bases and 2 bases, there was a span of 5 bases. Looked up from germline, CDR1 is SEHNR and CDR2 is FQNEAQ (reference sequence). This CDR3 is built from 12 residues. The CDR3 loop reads CASSSEQETQYF. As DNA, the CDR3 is TGTGCCAGCAGCTCGGAACAAGAGACCCAGTACTTC.

The CDR3, as DNA: TGCGCCAGCAGCCAGACGCAGGGGTATGAGCAGTTCTTC. Translated, it gives CASSQTQGYEQFF. The V gene is TRBV5-1, the J gene TRBJ2-1; a possible D gene is TRBD1 (6 bases). This CDR3 is built from 13 residues. Germline V gives CDR1 SGHRS, CDR2 YFSETQ. Trimming removed 4 bases at V and 8 bases at J, with 13 bases between.

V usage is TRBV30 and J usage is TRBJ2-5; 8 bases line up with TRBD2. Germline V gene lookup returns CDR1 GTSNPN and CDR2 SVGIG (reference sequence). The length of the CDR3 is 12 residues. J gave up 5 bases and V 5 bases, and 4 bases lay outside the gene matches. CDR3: CAWVGREETQYF. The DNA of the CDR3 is TGTGCCTGGGTCGGGAGGGAGGAGACCCAGTACTTC. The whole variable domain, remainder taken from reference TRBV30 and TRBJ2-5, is SQTIHQWPATLVQPVGSPLSLECTVEGTSNPNLYWYRQAAGRGLQLLFYSVGIGQISSEVPQNLSASRPQDRQFILSSKKLLLSDSGFYLCAWVGREETQYFGPGTRLLVL.

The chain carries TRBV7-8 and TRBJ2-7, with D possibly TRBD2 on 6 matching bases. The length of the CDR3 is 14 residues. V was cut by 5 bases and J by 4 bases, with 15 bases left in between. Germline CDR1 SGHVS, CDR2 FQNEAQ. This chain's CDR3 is CASSPTSSVYEQYF. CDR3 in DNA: TGTGCCAGCAGCCCCACATCTAGCGTTTACGAGCAGTACTTC.

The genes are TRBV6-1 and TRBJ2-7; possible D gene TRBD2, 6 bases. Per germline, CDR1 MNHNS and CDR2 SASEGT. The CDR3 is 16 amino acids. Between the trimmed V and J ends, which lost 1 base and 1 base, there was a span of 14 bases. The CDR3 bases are TGTGCCAGCAGTGAAGGGCCTATCGGGGGTTCCTACGAGCAGTACTTC. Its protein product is CASSEGPIGGSYEQYF.

CDR3 nucleotides: TGTGCCAGCAGGGCAGGGGGAATTCCCTACGAGCAGTACTTC. It yields the protein CASRAGGIPYEQYF. This sequence joins TRBV6-5 and TRBJ2-7, with TRBD1 matching over 7 bases. This CDR3 has 14 amino acids. Germline CDR1 MNHEY, CDR2 SVGAGI. V trimming: 6 bases; J trimming: 2 bases; junction bases outside the gene matches: 7.

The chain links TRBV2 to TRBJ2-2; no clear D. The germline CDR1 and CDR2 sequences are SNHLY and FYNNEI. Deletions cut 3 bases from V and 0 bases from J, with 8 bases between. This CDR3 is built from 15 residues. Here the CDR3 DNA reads TGTGCCAGCAGTGATCCAAGGACGAACACCGGGGAGCTGTTTTTT. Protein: CASSDPRTNTGELFF.

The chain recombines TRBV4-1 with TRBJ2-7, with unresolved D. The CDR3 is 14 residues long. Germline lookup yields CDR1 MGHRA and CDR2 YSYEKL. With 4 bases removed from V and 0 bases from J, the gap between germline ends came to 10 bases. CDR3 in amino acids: CASSLRAGSYEQYF. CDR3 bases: TGCGCCAGCAGCCTTCGGGCAGGCTCCTACGAGCAGTACTTC.

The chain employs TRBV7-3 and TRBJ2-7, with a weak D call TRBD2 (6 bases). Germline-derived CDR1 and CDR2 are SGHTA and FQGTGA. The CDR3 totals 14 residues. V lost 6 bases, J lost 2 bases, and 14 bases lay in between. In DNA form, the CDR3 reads TGTGCCAGCAGTGGGAGGCAGGGACCCTACGAGCAGTACTTC. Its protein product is CASSGRQGPYEQYF. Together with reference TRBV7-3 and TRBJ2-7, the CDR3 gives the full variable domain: GAGVSQTPSNKVTEKGKYVELRCDPISGHTALYWYRQSLGQGPEFLIYFQGTGAADDSGLPNDRFFAVRPEGSVSTLKIQRTERGDSAVYLCASSGRQGPYEQYFGPGTRLTVT.

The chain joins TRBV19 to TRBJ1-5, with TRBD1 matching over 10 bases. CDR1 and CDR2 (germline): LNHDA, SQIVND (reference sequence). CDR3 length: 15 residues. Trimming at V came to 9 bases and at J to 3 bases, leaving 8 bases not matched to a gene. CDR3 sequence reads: CASTRDRGTNQPQHF. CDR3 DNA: TGTGCCAGCACTCGGGACAGGGGAACCAATCAGCCCCAGCATTTT.

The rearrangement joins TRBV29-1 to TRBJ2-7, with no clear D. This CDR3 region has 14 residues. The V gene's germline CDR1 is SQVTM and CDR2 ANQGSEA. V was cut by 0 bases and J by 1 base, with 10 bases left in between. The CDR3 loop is CSVEEEHESYEQYF. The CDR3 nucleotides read TGCAGCGTTGAAGAAGAACATGAATCCTACGAGCAGTACTTC.

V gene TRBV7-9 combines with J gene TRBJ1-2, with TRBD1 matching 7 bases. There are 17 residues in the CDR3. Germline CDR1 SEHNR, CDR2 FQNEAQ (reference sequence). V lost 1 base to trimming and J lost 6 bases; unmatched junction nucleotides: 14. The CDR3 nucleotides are TGTGCCAGCAGCTTAGTCTCATTGCGACAGGGACTAGATGGCTACACCTTC. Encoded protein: CASSLVSLRQGLDGYTF.

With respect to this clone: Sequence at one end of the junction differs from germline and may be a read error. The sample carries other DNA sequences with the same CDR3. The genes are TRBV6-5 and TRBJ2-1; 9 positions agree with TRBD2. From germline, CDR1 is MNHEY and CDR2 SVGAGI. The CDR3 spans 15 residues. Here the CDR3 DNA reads TGTGCCAGCAGTTACTCGACTAGCGGATACAATGAACAGTTCTTC. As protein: CASSYSTSGYNEQFF.